This note documents a single T cell receptor beta chain sequence. Its antigen is unidentified. The CDR3 has 12 amino acids. Trimming removed 5 bases from V and 5 bases from J; junction bases left unmatched: 5. CDR1 and CDR2 from the germline V gene are DFQATT and SNEGSKA (reference sequence). A modified ARM-PCR protocol with three rounds of nested PCR amplified TCRbeta. TCRdb reprocessed the multiplex PCR reads with MiXCR, giving one entry per CDR3 protein. The sample holds under 95,000 distinct CDR3 sequences, more than 60% seen once. This sample is drawn from a study of tumor and adjacent non-tumor tissue in lung cancer. The overall study: Aged about 31 to 85 years, patients included fewer than 11 men and roughly 5 women with stage I to III disease.

Findings of the study overall: Tumor tissue had significantly higher TCR diversity than normal lung. In normal lung, the top 100 clones were significantly more dominant than in tumor. Patients with more diverse tumor TCRs had worse survival.

RNA was extracted from bulk tissue without any cell sorting. The clonotype originates from a man between 65 and 85 years old with non-small cell lung cancer. This chain connects TRBV20-1 to TRBJ2-7; the match to TRBD1 covers 8 bases. Material: lung tumor tissue. The CDR3 DNA reads TGCAGTGCTGACGGGACAGGAGACGAGCAGTACTTC. This codes for CSADGTGDEQYF.